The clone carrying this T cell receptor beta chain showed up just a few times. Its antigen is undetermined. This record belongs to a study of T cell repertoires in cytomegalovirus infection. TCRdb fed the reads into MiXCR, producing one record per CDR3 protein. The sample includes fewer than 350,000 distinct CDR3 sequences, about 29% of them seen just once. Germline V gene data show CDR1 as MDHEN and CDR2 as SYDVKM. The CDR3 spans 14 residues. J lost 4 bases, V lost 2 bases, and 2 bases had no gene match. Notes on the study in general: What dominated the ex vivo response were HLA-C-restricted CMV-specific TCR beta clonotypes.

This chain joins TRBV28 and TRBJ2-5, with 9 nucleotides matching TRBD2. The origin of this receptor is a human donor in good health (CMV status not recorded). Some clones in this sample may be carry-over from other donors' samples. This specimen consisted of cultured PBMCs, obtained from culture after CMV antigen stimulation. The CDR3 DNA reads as TGTGCCAGCAGTTTACTAGCGGGAACAGAGACCCAGTACTTC. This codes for CASSLLAGTETQYF.